Only one count was recorded for the clone carrying this T cell receptor beta chain. Its antigen is still unknown. The CDR3 is 13 residues long. Germline V gene data show CDR1 as GTSNPN and CDR2 as SVGIG (reference sequence). Trimming took 0 bases from V and 8 from J, leaving 11 bases between them. The data were taken from a study of T cell responses to AZD1222 COVID-19 vaccine. Libraries were prepared by immunoSEQ multiplex PCR; TCRdb keeps only in-frame clonotypes and omits some of them. The sample lists 150,000 to 200,000 clones; 92% were seen once. Findings of the study overall: Regions 160-218 and 743-854 held dominance among vaccine-associated CD4 TCRs, which spanned spike. Nearly half of unique spike-specific TCRs reportedly avoided B.1.351 and B.1.1.7 mutated regions.

The TCR sequence derives from an adult who received the AZD1222 COVID-19 vaccine. The specimen comprised peripheral blood, sampled 28 days after the second AZD1222 dose. The chain combines TRBV30 with TRBJ1-5; tentative D call: TRBD1 (6 bases). The CDR3: CAWSVSGGKPQHF. The CDR3 DNA follows: TGTGCCTGGAGTGTATCGGGGGGCAAGCCCCAGCATTTT.